This T cell receptor (beta chain) appears in the sequencing data of a study of metastatic and nonmetastatic thyroid tumors. As for the study in general: Repertoires of blood and of tissue (tumor or nodule) from malignant and benign thyroid patients were compared. Findings and caveats of the study: Benign nodules reportedly had significantly lower TCR beta diversity than malignant thyroid tumors in blood and tumor.

Original methodology: Differences in CDR3 between clinicopathological groups were drawn on to build a classifier intended to discriminate distant-metastatic papillary thyroid cancer patients. From the PCR reads, TCRdb re-called clones with MiXCR. It is TCRdb's table, rather than the study itself, that gives the V and J calls and clone size. The sample contains about 40,000 clones, approximately 10% of which appear only once. Patients had received no treatment of any kind before thyroid surgery. This clone occurred a few times. Its antigen is not known. Trimming stripped 4 bases from V and 7 bases from J, with 10 bases between. The CDR3 covers 12 residues. Germline loops: CDR1 MNHNS, CDR2 SASEGT.

The sequenced sample was blood. The V call is TRBV6-1, the J call TRBJ1-2; possible D gene TRBD1, 5 bases. This clonotype was sampled from a female donor with papillary thyroid cancer or a benign thyroid nodule (not recorded which). Some clones in this sample may be carry-over from other donors' samples. CDR3 in DNA: TGTGCCAGCAGTGGTACAGGTGCTGGCTACACCTTC. Protein: CASSGTGAGYTF.